This paragraph reports one TCR beta chain. Its antigen remains unidentified. This sample was included in a study of CD8+ T cells in alopecia areata. Study overall: In an open-label trial, patients got 5 to 10 mg tofacitinib twice daily. General study results and limits: Scalp sample data also include resident alphabeta T cells from normal skin.

This CDR3 region has 14 residues. V lost 0 bases and J lost 0, with 7 bases in between. Per germline, CDR1 SGHDT and CDR2 YYEEEE. cDNA prepared by RNA extraction and subsequent reverse transcription served as the template for sequencing. Here immunoSEQ multiplex PCR was the method, and the copy in TCRdb shows in-frame clones only, minus some. There are 250,000 to 350,000 clones in the sample; over 45% occur only once, and around 0.84% lies in the top ten. The treatment was: oral pan-JAK inhibitor, 5-10 mg twice daily. Lesional scalp punch biopsies and peripheral blood were collected from alopecia areata patients. PBMCs were stained for CD3, CD4 and CD8, and CD4+ and CD8+ T cells were sorted.

The origin of this receptor is a human donor with alopecia areata. The input for sequencing was CD4+ T cells sorted from blood, taken at week 52, from a patient treated with tofacitinib. V gene TRBV5-6 combines with J gene TRBJ2-7; unclear D gene. CDR3 region: CASSLGPSSYEQYF. DNA for the CDR3: TGTGCCAGCAGCTTGGGACCTAGCTCCTACGAGCAGTACTTC.